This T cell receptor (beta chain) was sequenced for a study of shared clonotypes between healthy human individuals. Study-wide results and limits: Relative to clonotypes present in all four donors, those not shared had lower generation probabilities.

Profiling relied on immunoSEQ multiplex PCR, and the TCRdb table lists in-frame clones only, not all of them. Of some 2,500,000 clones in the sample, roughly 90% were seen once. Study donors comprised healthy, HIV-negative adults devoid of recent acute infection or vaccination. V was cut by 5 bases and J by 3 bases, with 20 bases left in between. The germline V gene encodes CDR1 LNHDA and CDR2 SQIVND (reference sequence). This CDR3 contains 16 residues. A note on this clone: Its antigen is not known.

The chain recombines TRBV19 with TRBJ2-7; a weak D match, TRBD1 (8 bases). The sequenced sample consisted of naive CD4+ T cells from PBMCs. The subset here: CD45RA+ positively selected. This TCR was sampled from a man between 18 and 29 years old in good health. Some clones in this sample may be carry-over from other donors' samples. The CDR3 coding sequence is TGTGCCAGTAGTCCCCTCAGCGGGACAGGCCTCTACGAGCAGTACTTC. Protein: CASSPLSGTGLYEQYF.